The TCR beta chain under discussion was sequenced for a study of blood T cell repertoires in COVID-19. Study in general: Nucleic acid was either cDNA or gDNA, and it came from T cells, B-cell-depleted T cells, or PBMCs.

Germline lookup yields CDR1 LNHDA and CDR2 SQIVND (reference sequence). V lost 7 bases to trimming and J lost 0 bases; unmatched junction nucleotides: 3. The CDR3 runs to 15 residues. As handled by the study authors: Amplified reference gene primers provided the basis for estimating nucleated cell counts. Clones were sequenced by immunoSEQ multiplex PCR, and TCRdb holds only the in-frame ones, with some missing. V and J calls and clone size are copied from that table; D and trimming were computed from the DNA. The table records about 100,000 clones, roughly 92% of them present only once. This TCR was sampled from a man aged 50-59 years with active COVID-19. The material sequenced was peripheral blood. The chain recombines TRBV19 with TRBJ2-6; TRBD1 aligns across 7 bases. DNA for the CDR3: TGTGCCAGTAAAGGGACAGACTCTGGGGCCAACGTCCTGACTTTC. Protein: CASKGTDSGANVLTF.